Listed below are T cell receptor beta chains from one sample, sequenced in a study of vaccination and CD4 T cells after COVID-19. Each CDR3 protein gets one entry after TCRdb re-called the PCR reads with MiXCR. The sample consists of some 21,000 distinct CDR3 sequences, about 58% of them appearing once. This sample comprised CD4+ T cells from blood, obtained before SARS-CoV-2 vaccination. The receptors stem from a human donor who had recovered from COVID-19. Each CDR3 is given with its conserved first and last residue. The D gene is left open where the match is weak. Clone size is not always given. Where it is, it says once, few, many or a class for expanded clones.

-,TRBJ2-7,TRBV6-5,TRBD2,CASSYSVPLAGGPVGEQYF,TGTGCCAGCAGTTACTCCGTTCCCCTAGCGGGAGGGCCCGTTGGCGAGCAGTACTTC
-,TRBJ1-6,TRBV2,TRBD1,CASSGDPQGNSPLHF,TGTGCCAGCAGTGGGGACCCACAGGGGAATTCACCCCTCCACTTT
few,TRBJ1-1,TRBV20-1,-,CSARALDPRTEAFF,TGCAGTGCTAGAGCTCTGGATCCTAGGACTGAAGCTTTCTTT
-,TRBJ2-6,TRBV4-3,-,CASSQDRQGTYSGANVLTF,TGCGCCAGCAGCCAAGATCGGCAGGGGACCTACTCTGGGGCCAACGTCCTGACTTTC
-,TRBJ1-1,TRBV6-5,TRBD1,CASSSGGEAFF,TGTGCCAGCAGTTCAGGGGGTGAAGCTTTCTTT
once,TRBJ2-5,TRBV19,TRBD2,CASSTSSLAGGRETQYF,TGTGCCAGTAGTACTTCGAGTCTAGCGGGAGGAAGGGAGACCCAGTACTTC
few,TRBJ2-7,TRBV7-3,TRBD2,CASSLASGPSYEQYF,TGTGCCAGCAGCTTAGCTAGCGGGCCCTCCTACGAGCAGTACTTC
few,TRBJ2-7,TRBV20-1,TRBD2,CSARDVVAGAHEQYF,TGCAGTGCTAGAGATGTGGTAGCGGGAGCCCACGAGCAGTACTTC
-,TRBJ1-3,TRBV7-2,-,CASSSPQVSLNTIYF,TGTGCCAGCAGCTCGCCTCAGGTGTCCTTAAACACCATATATTTT
-,TRBJ2-7,TRBV6-1,-,CASRGRGLVEQYF,TGTGCCAGCAGGGGGAGAGGCCTCGTCGAGCAGTACTTC
-,TRBJ1-1,TRBV7-2,-,CASSFPGTRVEAFF,TGTGCCAGCAGCTTCCCGGGGACAAGAGTCGAAGCTTTCTTT
-,TRBJ1-5,TRBV6-1,-,CASATITGSNQPQHF,TGTGCCAGCGCCACAATAACAGGGTCCAATCAGCCCCAGCATTTT
-,TRBJ2-7,TRBV7-9,TRBD1,CASSWEPGQGSYEQYF,TGTGCCAGCAGCTGGGAGCCGGGACAGGGATCCTACGAGCAGTACTTC
few,TRBJ2-6,TRBV24-1,-,CATSKSGANVLTF,TGTGCCACCAGCAAGTCAGGGGCCAACGTCCTGACTTTC
-,TRBJ2-2,TRBV19,-,CASGELVFSGSTGELFF,TGTGCCAGTGGGGAGCTAGTTTTTAGCGGTAGCACCGGGGAGCTGTTTTTT
-,TRBJ1-5,TRBV19,TRBD1,CASSRDREGEKHF,TGTGCCAGTAGTCGGGACAGGGAGGGCGAAAAGCATTTT
-,TRBJ1-2,TRBV20-1,-,CSARDSRGFYGYTF,TGCAGTGCTAGAGATTCTCGGGGGTTCTATGGCTACACCTTC
-,TRBJ2-7,TRBV7-8,-,CASSYSGWVASSYEQYF,TGTGCCAGCAGCTATTCGGGATGGGTGGCGAGCTCCTACGAGCAGTACTTC
-,TRBJ1-1,TRBV2,-,CASSEGRGTQGTEAFF,TGTGCCAGCAGTGAAGGACGTGGCACTCAGGGGACTGAAGCTTTCTTT
-,TRBJ2-2,TRBV7-3,-,CASSLTLLGPMTGELFF,TGTGCCAGCAGCTTAACTCTACTGGGACCGATGACCGGGGAGCTGTTTTTT
-,TRBJ2-5,TRBV4-1,-,CASSHGLQKETQYF,TGCGCCAGCAGCCACGGACTACAAAAAGAGACCCAGTACTTC
-,TRBJ1-5,TRBV18,-,CASSPFGHNSNQPQHF,TGTGCCAGCTCCCCCTTTGGGCATAATAGCAATCAGCCCCAGCATTTT
-,TRBJ2-7,TRBV27,-,CASSFRGSNTYEQYF,TGTGCCAGCAGTTTTAGAGGGTCCAATACCTACGAGCAGTACTTC
-,TRBJ2-7,TRBV7-9,-,CASSLDERYQYF,TGTGCCAGCAGCTTAGACGAGCGCTACCAGTACTTC
-,TRBJ1-2,TRBV27,-,CASSLVRGYGYTF,TGTGCCAGCAGTTTAGTAAGAGGCTATGGCTACACCTTC
-,TRBJ2-3,TRBV6-1,TRBD2,CASSELAGGPDTQYF,TGTGCCAGCAGTGAACTAGCGGGAGGGCCAGATACGCAGTATTTT
-,TRBJ1-4,TRBV20-1,-,CSAKSGGFREKLFF,TGCAGTGCCAAGTCGGGGGGGTTCCGTGAAAAACTGTTTTTT
-,TRBJ2-1,TRBV10-3,-,CTISLRRREEGEQFF,TGTACCATCAGCCTACGTCGGCGGGAAGAGGGGGAGCAATTCTTC
-,TRBJ2-7,TRBV4-1,TRBD2,CASSRAPGREGPYEQYF,TGCGCCAGCAGCCGCGCCCCTGGGCGGGAGGGCCCCTACGAGCAGTACTTC
-,TRBJ2-3,TRBV5-6,TRBD1,CASTPTGRSNTQYF,TGTGCCAGCACCCCGACAGGGCGGTCGAATACGCAGTATTTT
few,TRBJ2-3,TRBV24-1,-,CATSDLLGASTDTQYF,TGTGCCACCAGTGATTTGTTGGGGGCTTCCACAGATACGCAGTATTTT
-,TRBJ2-5,TRBV20-1,TRBD2,CSVRTSGIQGETQYF,TGCAGTGTCCGGACTAGCGGGATTCAGGGGGAGACCCAGTACTTC
-,TRBJ2-3,TRBV10-3,-,CATRDLGTDTQYF,TGTGCCACCAGAGATTTGGGCACAGATACGCAGTATTTT
few,TRBJ2-7,TRBV20-1,-,CSAPEPVFSYEQYF,TGCAGTGCCCCAGAACCAGTTTTCTCCTACGAGCAGTACTTC
-,TRBJ2-1,TRBV20-1,-,CSARDRATAYNEQFF,TGCAGTGCTAGAGATCGGGCAACAGCCTACAATGAGCAGTTCTTC